These 16 T cell receptor beta chains were all obtained from the same sample, sequenced in a study of blood T cell repertoires in COVID-19. The protocol was immunoSEQ multiplex PCR, while the TCRdb copy is restricted to in-frame clones and leaves out a portion. The sample includes around 53,000 clones, roughly 76% of them seen just once. Sequencing input: peripheral blood. The receptor set was obtained from a man in his fifties with active or convalescent COVID-19.

The J gene is TRBJ1-1, the V gene TRBV4-1, with 8 bases identical to TRBD1. V lost 1 base, J lost 1 base, and 2 bases stayed unmatched. This CDR3 is built from 15 residues. Looked up from germline, CDR1 is MGHRA and CDR2 is YSYEKL. The CDR3 DNA follows: TGCGCCAGCAGCCAAGGGACAGGGCAGAACACTGAAGCTTTCTTT. The encoded protein is CASSQGTGQNTEAFF.

Here the CDR3 DNA reads TGTGCCAGTAGTGCGGGACTAGCGGGAGGGAGTGAGCAGTTCTTC. Its translation is CASSAGLAGGSEQFF. The chain is built from TRBV19 and TRBJ2-1; the match to TRBD2 covers 16 bases. J was trimmed by 9 bases and V by 5 bases; bases with no gene match: 4. The CDR3 spans 15 residues. In germline, CDR1 is LNHDA, CDR2 SQIVND (reference sequence).

J is TRBJ1-1 and V is TRBV19; D is perhaps TRBD1 (5 bases). V lost 8 bases and J lost 5, with 21 bases in between. Germline loops: CDR1 LNHDA, CDR2 SQIVND (reference sequence). The CDR3 is made up of 15 amino acids. The CDR3, as DNA: TGTGCCAGTGGCCAGCCGTGGGGCAGTGGAACTGAAGCTTTCTTT. Protein: CASGQPWGSGTEAFF.

This chain connects TRBV11-3 to TRBJ2-7, with no clear D. Germline CDR1 and CDR2: SGHNT and YENEEA. Between the trimmed V and J ends, which lost 0 bases and 6 bases, there was a span of 6 bases. The CDR3 loop spans 12 amino acids. The CDR3 protein is CASSLETGEQYF. The DNA of the CDR3 is TGTGCCAGCAGCTTAGAAACTGGCGAGCAGTACTTC.

The chain recombines TRBV6-6 with TRBJ1-6; possibly TRBD1 for D (5 bases). Germline CDR1 MNHNY, CDR2 SVGAGI (reference sequence). V lost 4 bases and J 7 bases, leaving 11 bases between the germline ends. CDR3 length: 14 amino acids. The CDR3 bases are TGTGCCAGCAGTTTAGACAGCTTCAATTCACCCCTCCACTTT. It yields the protein CASSLDSFNSPLHF.

For this clone: A much larger clone lies a single base off, so this may be a read error. Other DNA sequences in this sample translate to the same CDR3. The chain is built from TRBV19 and TRBJ1-1, with D possibly matching TRBD1 (6 bases). This CDR3 contains 13 residues. V shed 11 bases and J shed 10 bases, with 23 bases lying between them. Germline loops: CDR1 LNHDA, CDR2 SQIVND (reference sequence). The chain's CDR3 is CARHGGAGGGAFF. CDR3 coding DNA: TGTGCCCGCCACGGGGGGGCGGGGGGGGGAGCTTTCTTT.

The chain is built from TRBV11-3 and TRBJ2-6, with 8 bases aligning to TRBD2. CDR1 and CDR2 (germline): SGHNT, YENEEA. The length of the CDR3 is 15 residues. Trimming took 8 bases from V and 1 from J; bases not matched to a gene: 4. The CDR3 region is CASAGGVSGANVLTF. In DNA form, the CDR3 reads TGTGCCAGCGCCGGGGGGGTGTCTGGGGCCAACGTCCTGACTTTC.

With regard to this clone: Other nucleotide sequences from this sample produce the same CDR3. The V and J genes are TRBV19 and TRBJ1-1, with D tentatively TRBD1 (6 bases). Germline V gives CDR1 LNHDA, CDR2 SQIVND (reference sequence). The CDR3 has 13 amino acids. CDR3 nucleotides: TGTCCCCCCCACGGGGGGGCGGGGGGGGGAGCTTTCTTT. The encoded protein is CPPHGGAGGGAFF.

In this sample, this clone turned up a few times. The genes are TRBV29-1 and TRBJ2-3; 12 bases match TRBD2. The germline gives CDR1 SQVTM, CDR2 ANQGSEA. The V gene end was trimmed by 5 bases and the J gene end by 2 bases; junction bases not matched to a gene: 5. The CDR3 loop spans 15 amino acids. The CDR3, as DNA: TGCAGCGTTTTAAGACTAGCGGGGGTCACAGATACGCAGTATTTT. This gives the protein CSVLRLAGVTDTQYF.

This clone was seen just once. The CDR3 sequence is CASSRREGNTGELFF. The CDR3 DNA sequence: TGTGCCAGCTCACGTCGGGAGGGGAACACCGGGGAGCTGTTTTTT. V usage is TRBV18 and J usage is TRBJ2-2, with TRBD2 matching over 8 bases. There are 15 residues in the CDR3. Germline loops: CDR1 KGHSH, CDR2 LQKENI. Trimming at V came to 4 bases and at J to 1 base, leaving 2 bases not matched to a gene.

V gene TRBV18 combines with J gene TRBJ2-6; D possibly corresponds to TRBD1 (5 bases). Germline values: CDR1 KGHSH, CDR2 LQKENI. The CDR3 runs to 16 residues. V lost 6 bases and J 0 bases, leaving 12 bases between the germline ends. CDR3 in DNA: TGTGCCAGCTCCGAGGCCAGGGTCTCTGGGGCCAACGTCCTGACTTTC. It yields the protein CASSEARVSGANVLTF.

This clone was observed a handful of times. The DNA of the CDR3 is TGTGCCAGCAGCTCTACTAGCGGGGGGCTCCCTTGGGAGCAGTACTTC. It yields the protein CASSSTSGGLPWEQYF. The genes are TRBV7-8 and TRBJ2-7; 12 positions agree with TRBD2. The CDR3 is 16 amino acids. The germline CDR1 and CDR2 sequences are SGHVS and FQNEAQ. The V segment lost 4 bases and the J segment 7 bases; nucleotides outside the gene matches: 11.

The gene calls are TRBV6-5 and TRBJ1-2; 9 bases map to TRBD1. CDR1 is MNHEY, CDR2 SVGAGI, per germline. Unmatched junction bases numbered 2, after V lost 5 bases and J lost 4 bases. CDR3 length: 13 amino acids. CDR3 residues: CASSRDRAYGYTF. As DNA, the CDR3 is TGTGCCAGCAGTAGGGACAGGGCCTATGGCTACACCTTC.

The chain uses TRBV19 and TRBJ1-1; D perhaps matches TRBD1 (6 bases). V lost 1 base to trimming and J lost 6 bases, with 12 bases between them. This CDR3 contains 14 residues. Germline assignment: CDR1 LNHDA and CDR2 SQIVND (reference sequence). The chain's CDR3 is CASSIVDRPPEAFF. The CDR3 nucleotides read TGTGCCAGTAGTATAGTAGACAGGCCCCCTGAAGCTTTCTTT.

The chain has TRBV4-1 and TRBJ1-5; D not certain. Per the germline V gene, CDR1 is MGHRA and CDR2 is YSYEKL. V was trimmed by 2 bases and J by 6 bases, leaving 11 bases between them. This CDR3 comprises 14 residues. The CDR3 protein is CASSQIWAGQPQHF. The CDR3 DNA reads TGCGCCAGCAGCCAAATCTGGGCTGGTCAGCCCCAGCATTTT.

The rearrangement uses TRBV9 and TRBJ2-7, with 9 bases aligning to TRBD1. Germline V gives CDR1 SGDLS, CDR2 YYNGEE. The CDR3 consists of 15 residues. The J segment lost 2 bases and the V segment lost 0 bases, leaving 3 bases of the junction unmatched. CDR3: CASSVAGQGTYEQYF. Here the CDR3 DNA reads TGTGCCAGCAGCGTAGCGGGACAGGGCACCTACGAGCAGTACTTC.